Shown below are 15 T cell receptor beta chains from a single sample sequenced in a study of CD4 T cells in relation to SARS-CoV-2 and coronaviruses. No antigen has been assigned to these receptors. Data came from immunoSEQ multiplex PCR; TCRdb stores just in-frame clones and leaves some out. The sample has tens of thousands of clones; approximately 77% are singletons. What was sequenced was naive CD4+ T cells from PBMCs, cultured in vitro. The sample's subset: naive CD4+ T cells isolated by negative enrichment. The receptor set was obtained from an adult with COVID-19.

The chain links TRBV19 to TRBJ2-3, with 8 bases fitting TRBD2. This CDR3 contains 17 residues. The germline gives CDR1 LNHDA, CDR2 SQIVND (reference sequence). With V trimmed by 5 bases and J by 4 bases, 14 bases remained unmatched. CDR3 region: CASSDAGTRGSSDTQYF. The CDR3 DNA sequence: TGTGCCAGTAGTGACGCCGGGACTAGAGGATCATCAGATACGCAGTATTTT.

This clone appeared once. In nucleotides, the CDR3 is TGTGCCACCAAACGACGGAATAGCAATCAGCCCCAGCATTTT. It codes for CATKRRNSNQPQHF. This chain uses TRBV27 with TRBJ1-5; D gene uncertain. Germline assignment: CDR1 MNHEY and CDR2 SMNVEV (reference sequence). V was clipped by 10 bases and J by 0 bases, with 13 bases between them. The CDR3 loop spans 14 amino acids.

The V gene is TRBV10-3, the J gene TRBJ2-7; D is unclear. The CDR3 runs 15 residues. Germline-derived CDR1 and CDR2 are ENHRY and SYGVKD. Trimming took off 7 bases at V and 4 bases at J, with 20 bases between the two ends. CDR3 loop: CAITPGAATQYEQYF. CDR3 coding DNA: TGTGCCATCACCCCAGGCGCCGCCACTCAATACGAGCAGTACTTC.

The chain combines TRBV6-5 with TRBJ1-5, with unresolved D. V was trimmed by 0 bases and J by 5 bases, leaving 11 bases between them. Germline V lookup: CDR1 MNHEY, CDR2 SVGAGI. The CDR3 is 15 residues long. CDR3 coding DNA: TGTGCCAGCAGTTACTCTAGGTCCGGACATCAGCCCCAGCATTTT. This codes for CASSYSRSGHQPQHF.

The chain joins TRBV30 to TRBJ2-1; D not resolved. The CDR3 has 10 amino acids. Germline assignment: CDR1 GTSNPN and CDR2 SVGIG (reference sequence). Between the trimmed V and J ends, which lost 0 bases and 8 bases, there was a span of 2 bases. The CDR3 here is CAWSVHEQFF. CDR3 DNA: TGTGCCTGGAGTGTCCATGAGCAGTTCTTC.

The J gene is TRBJ2-3, the V gene TRBV10-3, with TRBD2 identical over 9 bases. Germline V gene lookup returns CDR1 ENHRY and CDR2 SYGVKD. This CDR3 is 16 amino acids long. V lost 0 bases to trimming and J lost 3 bases; unmatched junction nucleotides: 4. CDR3 amino acids: CAISESRGRATDTQYF. The CDR3, as DNA: TGTGCCATCAGTGAGTCGCGCGGGAGGGCGACAGATACGCAGTATTTT.

The chain links TRBV18 to TRBJ1-5; D remains ambiguous. V dropped 3 bases and J dropped 1 base, with 7 bases sitting between them. CDR1 is KGHSH and CDR2 is LQKENI in the germline V gene. The CDR3 extends over 14 amino acids. The CDR3 bases are TGTGCCAGCTCACCGGGAGGAAGCAATCAGCCCCAGCATTTT. Translated, it gives CASSPGGSNQPQHF.

The chain combines TRBV5-1 with TRBJ2-3; D gene ambiguous. CDR3 length equals 17 residues. Trimming cost V 3 bases and J 2 bases, with 19 bases left between them. Germline V gives CDR1 SGHRS, CDR2 YFSETQ. CDR3 residues: CASSWPRSEPLTDTQYF. DNA of the CDR3: TGCGCCAGCAGCTGGCCCAGGAGTGAACCCCTCACAGATACGCAGTATTTT.

The chain uses TRBV5-4 and TRBJ1-2; D is undetermined. The CDR3 has 13 amino acids. Germline V gene lookup returns CDR1 SGHNT and CDR2 YYREEE (reference sequence). Trimming removed 4 bases from V and 4 bases from J, with 11 bases in between. Written as DNA, the CDR3 is TGTGCCAGCAGCCAGGATCAGTTCTATGGCTACACCTTC. Protein: CASSQDQFYGYTF.

This chain connects TRBV2 to TRBJ2-3, with 8 bases that match TRBD1. This CDR3 is 14 amino acids long. The V gene end was trimmed by 1 base and the J gene end by 6 bases; junction bases not matched to a gene: 3. Germline V gene sequence: CDR1 SNHLY, CDR2 FYNNEI. CDR3 bases: TGTGCCAGCAGTGAAGGACAGGGGTCGGATACGCAGTATTTT. Translation: CASSEGQGSDTQYF.

V and J are TRBV9 and TRBJ2-2; no definite D call. The germline V gene has CDR1 SGDLS and CDR2 YYNGEE. V was clipped by 4 bases and J by 0 bases, with 4 bases between them. This CDR3 contains 13 residues. The CDR3 spells CASSTTNTGELFF. DNA for the CDR3: TGTGCCAGCAGCACAACGAACACCGGGGAGCTGTTTTTT. Filled out from reference TRBV9 and TRBJ2-2, the complete variable domain reads DSGVTQTPKHLITATGQRVTLRCSPRSGDLSVYWYQQSLDQGLQFLIQYYNGEERAKGNILERFSAQQFPDLHSELNLSSLELGDSALYFCASSTTNTGELFFGEGSRLTVL.

This clone has a handful of counts. V and J are TRBV28 and TRBJ2-5; D tentatively reads TRBD1 or TRBD2 (7 bases each). Looked up from germline, CDR1 is MDHEN and CDR2 is SYDVKM. Trimming shortened V by 9 bases and J by 1 base, and 15 bases separated the two germline ends. This CDR3 has 14 residues. Here the CDR3 DNA reads TGTGCCAGTTGGCAGGGGGGGATCCAAGAGACCCAGTACTTC. Translation: CASWQGGIQETQYF.

The V gene is TRBV7-8, the J gene TRBJ2-3, with 13 bases fitting TRBD2. Germline V gene data show CDR1 as SGHVS and CDR2 as FQNEAQ. This CDR3 contains 16 residues. V lost 5 bases, J lost 0 bases, and 2 bases stayed unmatched. CDR3 residues: CASSELAGGSTDTQYF. CDR3 coding DNA: TGTGCCAGCAGCGAACTAGCGGGAGGGAGCACAGATACGCAGTATTTT.

There are a few counts of this clone. DNA for the CDR3: TGTGCTAGTGGGAAAAACACCGGGGAGCTGTTTTTT. This sequence encodes CASGKNTGELFF. This chain joins TRBV12-5 and TRBJ2-2; D is ambiguous. The length of the CDR3 is 12 residues. The germline V gene encodes CDR1 LGHNT and CDR2 FRNRAP. The V and J ends lost 6 bases and 2 bases respectively, with 4 bases between them.

In its sample, this clone was seen a few times. This chain links TRBV5-5 with TRBJ1-5; the D gene is possibly TRBD1 (6 bases). CDR1 and CDR2 (germline): SGHKS, YYEKEE (reference sequence). This CDR3 contains 14 residues. The germline V and J ends were trimmed by 1 base and 3 bases, with 8 bases remaining between them. DNA of the CDR3: TGTGCCAGCAGCTTGTGGGACACCAATCAGCCCCAGCATTTT. Translating it yields CASSLWDTNQPQHF.